This T cell receptor beta chain was recovered during a study of cytomegalovirus exposure and HLA in healthy donors. Study-level information: The roughly 110 validation repertoires were reported in a later analysis to have been generated on the same platform as the approximately 700 first-cohort repertoires.

The germline gives CDR1 SGHTA, CDR2 FQGTGA. CDR3 size: 15 residues. Trimming stripped 0 bases from V and 5 bases from J, with 11 bases between. Sequencing was performed with immunoSEQ multiplex PCR; in TCRdb, only in-frame clones are kept and a portion is missing. The profile covers 150,000 to 200,000 clones, with about 80% appearing a single time and roughly 7% taken by the ten largest. The rearrangement joins TRBV7-3 to TRBJ2-1; no clear D gene. The sequenced sample consisted of PBMCs. This clonotype was obtained from a man between 18 and 29 years old in good health and CMV-seropositive. CDR3 DNA sequence: TGTGCCAGCAGCTTAACTAGCCGGATGAACAATGAGCAGTTCTTC. This encodes CASSLTSRMNNEQFF. The full variable domain, rest sourced from reference TRBV7-3 and TRBJ2-1, is GAGVSQTPSNKVTEKGKYVELRCDPISGHTALYWYRQSLGQGPEFLIYFQGTGAADDSGLPNDRFFAVRPEGSVSTLKIQRTERGDSAVYLCASSLTSRMNNEQFFGPGTRLTVL.